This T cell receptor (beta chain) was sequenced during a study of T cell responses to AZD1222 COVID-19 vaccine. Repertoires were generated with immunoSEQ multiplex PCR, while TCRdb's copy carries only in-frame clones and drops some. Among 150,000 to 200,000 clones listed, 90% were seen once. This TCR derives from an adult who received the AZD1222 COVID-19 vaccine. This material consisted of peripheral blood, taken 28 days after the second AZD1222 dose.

The CDR3 reads CASSERRWGVTEAFF. CDR3 bases: TGTGCCAGCAGTGAAAGGCGGTGGGGGGTTACTGAAGCTTTCTTT. The chain recombines TRBV2 with TRBJ1-1; a weak D match, TRBD1 (5 bases). The CDR3 has 15 residues. In germline, CDR1 is SNHLY, CDR2 FYNNEI. With 2 bases removed from V and 5 bases from J, the gap between germline ends came to 15 bases.